Reported below is one TCR beta chain. The target antigen is unknown. One junction end disagrees with the germline gene, perhaps due to a read error. The authors ran a second PCR of roughly 7 to 11 cycles using a sample-barcoded 5' primer and a J-beta primer mix. The template-switch adaptor, which had 12 random nucleotides, put a tag on each cDNA molecule. TCRdb independently ran MiXCR on the 5' RACE reads; one entry per CDR3 protein. The sample has 800,000 to 950,000 distinct CDR3 sequences, about 36% seen once. This specimen belongs to a study of blood T cells in healthy people across ages. Study-wide results and caveats: Roughly linearly, TCR beta diversity per million T cells fell as age increased.

Sequences were obtained from blood. The TCR comes from a man between 18 and 35 years old in good health.

CDR3 in amino acids: CANSYPPGEEASPLHF. CDR3 sequence (DNA): TGTGCCAACAGTTACCCCCCGGGGGAGGAGGCTTCACCCCTCCACTTT. This chain uses TRBV6-6 with TRBJ1-6; a weak D match, TRBD1 (5 bases). Per the germline V gene, CDR1 is MNHNY and CDR2 is SVGAGI (reference sequence). The length of the CDR3 is 16 residues.